This T cell receptor (beta chain) was sequenced in a study of blood T cell repertoires in COVID-19. On the study more broadly: Some COVID-19 samples were acute and others convalescent; all came from the United States, Italy and Spain.

The V and J ends lost 4 bases and 1 base, in that order; junction bases with no gene match: 3. The CDR3 covers 14 residues. Germline V gene lookup returns CDR1 SNHLY and CDR2 FYNNEI. Study processing details: Amplification of reference gene primers was used by the study to estimate nucleated cell counts. The table came from immunoSEQ multiplex PCR; TCRdb's copy has only in-frame clones and leaves some out. V, J and clone size are taken as reported in that table, and D and trimming were inferred from the DNA itself. The sample consists of 270,000 or so clones, about 87% of them appearing once. This clonotype was obtained from a human donor in a cohort sampled during active COVID-19. The source material was peripheral blood. V is TRBV2 and J is TRBJ1-1; 7 bases align to TRBD1. CDR3 DNA: TGTGCCAGCAGTGTCCGACAGGGGAACACTGAAGCTTTCTTT. It is translated as CASSVRQGNTEAFF.